The present T cell receptor (beta chain) was sequenced within a study of regulatory T cells in long-lasting Graves disease (dated by TCRdb to 2020 to 2023). General notes on the study: Antithyroid drugs had been taken for less than 3 months by newly diagnosed Graves' disease patients. Peripheral blood TCR sequencing and RNA sequencing compared persistent Graves' disease patients with newly diagnosed Graves' disease patients. The study was conducted in China and was registered as a clinical trial. A total of about 35 samples underwent TCR sequencing, from roughly 13 patients with persistent Graves' disease and approximately 20 patients with newly diagnosed Graves' disease.

There are 12 amino acids in the CDR3, from cysteine to phenylalanine inclusive. Only the CDR3 DNA is retained, 36 bases long and in frame from the first base. CDR1 MDHEN and CDR2 SYDVKM are derived from the germline V gene. V is clipped by 5 bases and J by 5 bases, and the sequence between their germline boundaries is 9 bases long. A few counts support this clonotype. What this receptor recognizes is not known. The input lacks base qualities; no much larger clone sits a single base away. Here is what the overall study found, with its caveats: More public clonotypes were shared among persistent patients (under 3,000) than among newly diagnosed patients (more than 950). Only peripheral blood was studied, because thyroid tissue, the primary lesion, was inaccessible. Sequencing and analysis were limited to the TCR beta chain. The authors acknowledged the small sample size as a limitation that may reduce accuracy. Preferential use of TRBV28, TRBJ1-2 and TRBJ2-5 was observed in persistent disease, whereas TRBV20-1 and TRBJ2-1 were favored in newly diagnosed disease. Lower TCR Shannon entropy and fewer highly expanded clones were observed in persistent Graves' disease patients than in newly diagnosed patients, which suggested clonal expansion.

The time point label here, explained by the study, means: newly diagnosed GD, antithyroid drugs for less than 3 months. For both TCR sequencing and RNA sequencing, RNA was extracted from PBMCs using TRIzol. The diagnosis of Graves' disease followed American Thyroid Association guidelines. The patients came from an endocrinology department in Xi'an, China. From each patient, nine milliliters of peripheral blood was collected into an EDTA anticoagulant tube. Ficoll Paque Plus density gradient separation was used to isolate PBMCs, and no further T cell sorting was performed. An Agilent 2100 Bioanalyzer and agarose gel were used to check RNA quality, while a NanoDrop 2000 measured RNA concentration. The library was prepared using multiplex PCR. The instrument given in TCRdb is Illumina HiSeq 4000. CDR3 regions were amplified by Arm-PCR with iRepertoire HTBI primers to construct TCR beta libraries. PCR products were gel purified before sequencing. Per the source publication's procedure: Across samples, approximately 68 TRBV and over 11 TRBJ segments were identified and used for gene usage analysis of CDR3 amino acid clonotypes. Filtered high-quality paired reads were merged into contigs using COPE and FqMerger. BLAST was used to align contigs to the IMGT TRBV, TRBD and TRBJ reference genes, and CDR3 was defined following IMGT. Highly expanded clones were defined as clonotypes with a frequency above 0.1%. Shannon entropy was used to measure repertoire diversity, and the Gini coefficient was used to measure V-J evenness. A clonotype was considered public if more than one individual shared it. TCRdb itself trimmed the public reads at Q25 with fastp, ran MiXCR and retained productive beta chains. CDR3 protein duplicates are merged, each entry listing the most common genes and DNA. The V and J calls were determined by TCRdb, not by the authors. A total of around 320,000 distinct CDR3 sequences appear in this sample, over 15% of them only once. In total, the top ten clones hold around 27% of the sample.

The same sample was also used in a study of T cells in Graves' hyperthyroidism and ophthalmopathy. As described in the second report: Stable Graves' hyperthyroidism was defined as no progression to ophthalmopathy during 18 months of follow-up. Hyperthyroidism patients were newly diagnosed, had a disease duration of under 2 months, and were aged 18 to 65 years. Patients with uncontrolled infections, other autoimmune diseases, pregnancy or lactation were excluded. Diagnoses were established on the basis of clinical symptoms, serum thyroxine and TRAb, thyroid ultrasound, and orbital computed tomography. The first round of RT-PCR for the TCR CDR3 was performed with the HTBI primer set and the Qiagen OneStep RT-PCR kit. Blood samples also contained most of the expanded thyroid clonotypes (frequency above 0.001), which suggests that blood repertoires may reflect thyroid immune responses. Ophthalmopathy was separated from stable hyperthyroidism by a 13 V-J signature model, with approximately 89% sensitivity and about 81% specificity obtained in cross-validation and 80%/75% obtained in testing. In validation, progression to ophthalmopathy was predicted by the model with 65% to 71% sensitivity and roughly 76% specificity, a median of 6.5 months before onset. To identify distinguishing TCR V-J signatures, a discovery cohort of about 100 patients was used, comprising 43 with Graves' ophthalmopathy and around 60 with stable Graves' hyperthyroidism. Whether ophthalmopathy could be predicted prospectively was tested in an independent validation cohort made up of approximately 19 hyperthyroidism patients plus 17 patients who later progressed to ophthalmopathy. The 95 to 100 discovery patients were divided at random into training and test sets in a 7:3 ratio. In several Graves' hyperthyroidism patients, the study also compared T-cell repertoires from thyroid tissue with T-cell repertoires from blood. Once sampling was done, hyperthyroidism patients were given methimazole at a starting dose of 30 mg daily, whereas ophthalmopathy patients were given high-dose intravenous methylprednisolone. A second multiplex PCR round built the libraries, followed by size selection and purification. The libraries were sequenced on an Illumina HiSeq2000 using paired-end 100 bp reads. SOAPnuke was used to process the raw data, with reads discarded if the reads contained adapters or uncalled bases, had a mean Phred below 15, or lacked an exact constant-primer or identifier match. High-quality paired reads were merged using COPE v1.2.5, and each unique nucleotide sequence was defined as a clonotype. Clonotypes were aligned to IMGT TRBV, TRBD and TRBJ reference segments using MiTCR v1.1. The analysis included only V-J combinations with a frequency above 0.0001, which together covered 98% to 99.2% of the repertoires. A TCS score was defined as the ratio of F50 (clonal expansion) to E x V (chaos), with BLOSUM62-based TCRdist applied between CDR3 peptides within each V-J. Welch's t-statistics and random forest reduced 450 to 600 V-J features to 10 to 15, which were used in a naive Bayes classifier (R e1071). Sample size was not statistically predetermined, and investigators were not blinded to group allocation. TCR Vbeta CDR3 sequencing of 120 to 150 peripheral blood samples (43 ophthalmopathy, 70 to 85 hyperthyroidism and approximately 17 progressor patients) is reported in the paper.

In this chain, TRBV28 is recombined with TRBJ1-2; no confident D gene assignment can be made. The receptor's source is a man aged 35 to 55 with Graves disease. Donor details come from another sample of the same person, matched by shared clones. The specimen comprised peripheral blood mononuclear cells (PBMCs), sampled at new diagnosis, from a patient treated with antithyroid drugs. The CDR3 protein is CASSNQRYGYTF. The DNA reads as follows: TGTGCCAGCAGTAATCAACGTTATGGCTACACCTTC.